Listed below are T cell receptor beta chains from one sample, sequenced in a study of cytotoxic CD8 clonotypes in ibrutinib-treated CLL. TCRdb's copy holds only in-frame clones and misses some; the assay was immunoSEQ multiplex PCR. The data contain around 26,000 clones, approximately 71% of them singletons. This specimen consisted of PBMCs, obtained after 12 months of ibrutinib treatment. The receptor set was obtained from a human donor with chronic lymphocytic leukemia. Each CDR3 is given with its conserved first and last residue. D genes are given only for firm matches. Some rows have no size entry. The others give once, few or many, or a class for an expanded clone.

abundance	v_gene	j_gene	d_gene	CDR3nt	CDR3aa
-	TRBV28	TRBJ2-5	TRBD2	TGTGCCAGCAGCCTGGGACTAGCAGAGACCCAGTACTTC	CASSLGLAETQYF
-	TRBV18	TRBJ1-1	TRBD1	TGTGCCAGCTCACCGGCACGGCCAGGGGGCTGGACTGAAGCTTTCTTT	CASSPARPGGWTEAFF
once	TRBV19	TRBJ2-2	TRBD2	TGTGCCAGTAGTATAGGCCTAGCGGGACCGGACACCGGGGAGCTGTTTTTT	CASSIGLAGPDTGELFF
-	TRBV28	TRBJ2-4	-	TGTGCCAGCAACGAATCGGGGGCTGCCAAAAACATTCAGTACTTC	CASNESGAAKNIQYF
once	TRBV6-5	TRBJ1-5	TRBD1	TGTGCCAGCAGCCGGGACAGGAGAAATCAGCCCCAGCATTTT	CASSRDRRNQPQHF
-	TRBV5-1	TRBJ1-4	TRBD1	TGCGCCAGCAGCTCAGGACAGGGGAGAGAAAAACTGTTTTTT	CASSSGQGREKLFF
-	TRBV5-1	TRBJ2-7	-	TGCGCCAGCAGCTTGGCAGGGGGGCCCTCCTACGAGCAGTACTTC	CASSLAGGPSYEQYF
-	TRBV4-3	TRBJ1-4	TRBD1	TGCGCCAGCAGCAGACTGACACCGCGACAGGGTCTTAGTGAAAAACTGTTTTTT	CASSRLTPRQGLSEKLFF
-	TRBV4-3	TRBJ2-4	TRBD1	TGCGCCAGCAGCCAAGACCCGACAGGGATAGCCAAAAACATTCAGTACTTC	CASSQDPTGIAKNIQYF
few	TRBV28	TRBJ1-6	-	TGTGCCAGCAAGAGGAGCTCCTATAATTCACCCCTCCACTTT	CASKRSSYNSPLHF
-	TRBV30	TRBJ1-4	-	TGTGCCTATCAAATAGGGCCCAATGAAAAACTGTTTTTT	CAYQIGPNEKLFF
-	TRBV29-1	TRBJ2-1	TRBD2	TGCAGCGTTGGCGGGGGGGACAGCTCCTACAATGAGCAGTTCTTC	CSVGGGDSSYNEQFF
-	TRBV5-1	TRBJ1-2	-	TGCGCCAGCAGCTCGACACTTAACTATGGCTACACCTTC	CASSSTLNYGYTF
once	TRBV29-1	TRBJ2-2	-	TGCAGCGCCCAAGGAGGGTATGGTGGCTCCGGGGAGCTGTTTTTT	CSAQGGYGGSGELFF
-	TRBV6-1	TRBJ1-2	TRBD1	TGTGCCAGCAGCGCTGGACAGGGGGCTTATGGCTACACCTTC	CASSAGQGAYGYTF
once	TRBV12-5	TRBJ2-1	TRBD2	TGTGCTAGTGGTTTCTGGCGGGGGGGAGCCAGCTCCTACAATGAGCAGTTCTTC	CASGFWRGGASSYNEQFF
-	TRBV7-3	TRBJ2-5	-	TGTGCCAGCAGCGTGACGGGCTCGGGTGGGGAGACCCAGTACTTC	CASSVTGSGGETQYF
-	TRBV10-1	TRBJ2-5	-	TGCGCCAGCAGTTCTCAGGGCCCCCAAGAGACCCAGTACTTC	CASSSQGPQETQYF
-	TRBV5-6	TRBJ1-5	-	TGTGCCAGCAGCAGGGGTCCCGAAGGGCCCCAGCATTTT	CASSRGPEGPQHF
few	TRBV7-8	TRBJ2-7	-	TGTGCCAGCAGCTCGAGTCCCGGGGATGGCTACGAGCAGTACTTC	CASSSSPGDGYEQYF
-	TRBV6-6	TRBJ2-7	TRBD1	TGTGCCAGCAGTAGACCAACAGGGGACGAGCAGTACTTC	CASSRPTGDEQYF
few	TRBV7-2	TRBJ2-7	TRBD2	TGTGCCAGCAGCTTAGAGGGACTAGCCCCTTCCTACGAGCAGTACTTC	CASSLEGLAPSYEQYF
-	TRBV6-5	TRBJ1-2	TRBD1	TGTGCCAGCAGTCGGACAGGGGGTGGCTATGGCTACACCTTC	CASSRTGGGYGYTF
few	TRBV5-4	TRBJ1-6	-	TGTGCCAGCAGCTCAGAAACCCAGGGTGTAGGTTCACCCCTCCACTTT	CASSSETQGVGSPLHF
-	TRBV4-3	TRBJ1-1	-	TGCGCCAGCAGCCAGGATCGGACGGAGAACACTGAAGCTTTCTTT	CASSQDRTENTEAFF
-	TRBV27	TRBJ2-7	-	TGTGCCAGCAGTTTAACCAGGGTGGACGAGCAGTACTTC	CASSLTRVDEQYF
-	TRBV7-2	TRBJ2-7	TRBD1	TGTGCCAGCAGCCCCGACAGGGGGACTCTCTACGAGCAGTACTTC	CASSPDRGTLYEQYF